The clone carrying this T cell receptor beta chain was observed once. The source of the sample is a study of blood T cell repertoires in COVID-19. The CDR3 is made up of 14 amino acids. Germline V lookup: CDR1 KGHDR, CDR2 SFDVKD. V was clipped by 5 bases and J by 9 bases, with 13 bases between them. Only in-frame clones appear in the TCRdb table, and some are missing; sequencing was by immunoSEQ multiplex PCR. This sample carries about 240,000 clones, around nine tenths of them seen once, and the ten largest clones take under 9%. The TCR comes from a woman aged 70-85 years with active or convalescent COVID-19. Sample: peripheral blood. The chain joins TRBV24-1 to TRBJ1-6; D is possibly TRBD1 (6 bases). This CDR3 reads CATSAGGGLSPLHF. The CDR3 nucleotides read TGTGCCACCAGTGCTGGGGGGGGGCTTTCACCCCTCCACTTT.